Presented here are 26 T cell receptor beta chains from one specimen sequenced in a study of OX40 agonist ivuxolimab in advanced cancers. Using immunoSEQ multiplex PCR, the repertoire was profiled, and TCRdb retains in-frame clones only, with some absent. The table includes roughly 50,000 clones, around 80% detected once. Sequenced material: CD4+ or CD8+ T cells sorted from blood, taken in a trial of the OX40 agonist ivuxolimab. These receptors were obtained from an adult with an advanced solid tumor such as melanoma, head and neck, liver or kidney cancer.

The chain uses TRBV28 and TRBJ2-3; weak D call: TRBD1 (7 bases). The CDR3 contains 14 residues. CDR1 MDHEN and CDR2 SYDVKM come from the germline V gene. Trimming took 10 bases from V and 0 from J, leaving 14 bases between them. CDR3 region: CATRSGGSTDTQYF. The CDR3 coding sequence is TGTGCCACCCGCTCAGGGGGGAGCACAGATACGCAGTATTTT.

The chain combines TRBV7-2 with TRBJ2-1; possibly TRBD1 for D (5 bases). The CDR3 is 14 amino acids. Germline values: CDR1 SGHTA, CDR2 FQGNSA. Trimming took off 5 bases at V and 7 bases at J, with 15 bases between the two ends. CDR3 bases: TGTGCCAGCAGCCAAGGGGCAATTGGGAATGAGCAGTTCTTC. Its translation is CASSQGAIGNEQFF.

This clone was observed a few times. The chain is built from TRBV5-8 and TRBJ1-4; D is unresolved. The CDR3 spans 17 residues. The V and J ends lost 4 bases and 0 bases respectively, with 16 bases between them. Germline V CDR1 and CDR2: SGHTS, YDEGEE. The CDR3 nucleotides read TGTGCCAGCAGCCCAACGGGCGGGAGCGCAACTAATGAAAAACTGTTTTTT. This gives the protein CASSPTGGSATNEKLFF.

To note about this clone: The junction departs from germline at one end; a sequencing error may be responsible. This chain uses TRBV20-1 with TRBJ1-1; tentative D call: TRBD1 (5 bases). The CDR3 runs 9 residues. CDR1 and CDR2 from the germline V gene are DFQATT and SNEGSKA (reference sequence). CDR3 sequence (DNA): TGCAGTGCTGGAGGGGACGGGCACTTT. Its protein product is CSAGGDGHF.

Written as DNA, the CDR3 is TGTGCCAGCAGCCAAGACAGGGGGGGCACCGGGGAGCTGTTTTTT. It yields the protein CASSQDRGGTGELFF. The V call is TRBV6-5, the J call TRBJ2-2; 9 nucleotides line up with TRBD1. CDR1 is MNHEY, CDR2 SVGAGI, per germline. J was trimmed by 4 bases and V by 6 bases; bases with no gene match: 6. CDR3 length: 15 amino acids.

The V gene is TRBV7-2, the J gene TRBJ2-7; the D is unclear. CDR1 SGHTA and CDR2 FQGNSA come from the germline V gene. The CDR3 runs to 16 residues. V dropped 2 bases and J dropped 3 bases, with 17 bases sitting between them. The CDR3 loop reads CASSLSPSSKVYEQYF. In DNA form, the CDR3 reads TGTGCCAGCAGCTTAAGTCCTAGTTCTAAGGTCTACGAGCAGTACTTC.

In DNA, the CDR3 is TGTGCCAGCAGCAAAGTGGGTAGCGGGGACGACGAGCAGTACGTC. This encodes CASSKVGSGDDEQYV. The gene calls are TRBV21-1 and TRBJ2-7; the DNA was not compared with TRBD2, the D call given in the table. TRBV21-1 counts as a pseudogene. The CDR3 extends over 15 amino acids.

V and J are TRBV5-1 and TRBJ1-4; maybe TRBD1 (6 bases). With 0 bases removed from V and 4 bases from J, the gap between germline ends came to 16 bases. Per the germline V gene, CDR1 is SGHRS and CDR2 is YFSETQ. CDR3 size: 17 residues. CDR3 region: CASSLDFGGLGNEKLFF. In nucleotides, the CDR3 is TGCGCCAGCAGCTTGGACTTTGGGGGCCTAGGTAATGAAAAACTGTTTTTT.

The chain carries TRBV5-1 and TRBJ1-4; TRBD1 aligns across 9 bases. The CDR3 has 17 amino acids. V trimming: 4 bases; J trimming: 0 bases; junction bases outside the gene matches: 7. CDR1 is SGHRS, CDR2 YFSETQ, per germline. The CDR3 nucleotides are TGCGCCAGCAGCCTGGGACAGGGTGTCCCAACTAATGAAAAACTGTTTTTT. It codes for CASSLGQGVPTNEKLFF.

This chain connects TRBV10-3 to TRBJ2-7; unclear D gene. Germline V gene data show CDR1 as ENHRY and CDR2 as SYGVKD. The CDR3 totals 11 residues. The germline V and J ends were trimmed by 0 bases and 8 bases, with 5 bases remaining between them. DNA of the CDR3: TGTGCCATCAGTGAGTCAGGAAAGCAGTACTTC. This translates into CAISESGKQYF.

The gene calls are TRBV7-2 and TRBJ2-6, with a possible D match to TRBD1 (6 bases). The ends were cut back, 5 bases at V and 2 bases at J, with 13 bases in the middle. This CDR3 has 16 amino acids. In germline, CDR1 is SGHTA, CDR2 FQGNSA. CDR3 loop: CASSRRPGAGANVLTF. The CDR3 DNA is TGTGCCAGCAGCCGCCGCCCAGGGGCTGGGGCCAACGTCCTGACTTTC.

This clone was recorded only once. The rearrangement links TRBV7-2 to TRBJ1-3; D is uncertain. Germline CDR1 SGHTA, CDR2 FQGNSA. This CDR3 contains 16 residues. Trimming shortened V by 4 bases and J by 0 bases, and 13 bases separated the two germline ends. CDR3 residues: CASSSNTPSSGNTIYF. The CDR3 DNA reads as TGTGCCAGCAGCTCCAATACGCCGAGCTCTGGAAACACCATATATTTT.

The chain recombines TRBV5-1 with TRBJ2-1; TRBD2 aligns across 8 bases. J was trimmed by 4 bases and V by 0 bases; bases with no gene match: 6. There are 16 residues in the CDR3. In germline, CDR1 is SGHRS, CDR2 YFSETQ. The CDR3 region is CASSLDGGAEYNEQFF. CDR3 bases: TGCGCCAGCAGCTTGGACGGGGGGGCAGAATACAATGAGCAGTTCTTC.

The DNA for the CDR3 is TGTGCCAGCAGTAGCGGGAGAGATAATGAGCAGTTCTTC. Translating gives CASSSGRDNEQFF. The chain is built from TRBV7-2 and TRBJ2-1; 9 positions agree with TRBD2. Trimming took 6 bases from V and 7 from J; bases not matched to a gene: 4. The CDR3 extends over 13 amino acids. Germline CDR1 and CDR2: SGHTA and FQGNSA. Full variable domain (rest looked up from reference TRBV7-2 and TRBJ2-1): GAGVSQSPSNKVTEKGKDVELRCDPISGHTALYWYRQSLGQGLEFLIYFQGNSAPDKSGLPSDRFSAERTGGSVSTLTIQRTQQEDSAVYLCASSSGRDNEQFFGPGTRLTVL.

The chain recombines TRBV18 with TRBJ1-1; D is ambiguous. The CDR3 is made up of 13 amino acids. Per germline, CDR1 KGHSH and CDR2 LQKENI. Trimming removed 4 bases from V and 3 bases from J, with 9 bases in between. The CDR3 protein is CASSQEMDTEAFF. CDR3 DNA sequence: TGTGCCAGCTCACAGGAAATGGACACTGAAGCTTTCTTT.

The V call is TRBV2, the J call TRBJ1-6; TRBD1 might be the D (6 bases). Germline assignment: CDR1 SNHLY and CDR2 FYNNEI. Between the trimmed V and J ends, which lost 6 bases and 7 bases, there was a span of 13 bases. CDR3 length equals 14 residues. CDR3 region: CASRLGQPNSPLHF. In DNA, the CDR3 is TGTGCCAGCAGGCTTGGACAGCCGAATTCACCCCTCCACTTT. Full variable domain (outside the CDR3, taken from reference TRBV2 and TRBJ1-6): EPEVTQTPSHQVTQMGQEVILRCVPISNHLYFYWYRQILGQKVEFLVSFYNNEISEKSEIFDDQFSVERPDGSNFTLKIRSTKLEDSAMYFCASRLGQPNSPLHFGNGTRLTVT.

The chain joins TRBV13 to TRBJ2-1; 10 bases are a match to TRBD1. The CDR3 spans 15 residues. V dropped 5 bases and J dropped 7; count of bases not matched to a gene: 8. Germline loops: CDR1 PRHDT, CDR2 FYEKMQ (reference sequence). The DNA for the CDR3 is TGTGCCAGCAGCGAGGGACAGGGGAAAATAAATGAGCAGTTCTTC. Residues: CASSEGQGKINEQFF.

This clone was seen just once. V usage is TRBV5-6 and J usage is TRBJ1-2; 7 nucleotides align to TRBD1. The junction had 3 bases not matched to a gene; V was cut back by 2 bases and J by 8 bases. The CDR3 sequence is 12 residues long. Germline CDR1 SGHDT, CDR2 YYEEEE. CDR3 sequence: CASSFTGEGYTF. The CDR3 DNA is TGTGCCAGCAGCTTTACAGGGGAAGGCTACACCTTC.

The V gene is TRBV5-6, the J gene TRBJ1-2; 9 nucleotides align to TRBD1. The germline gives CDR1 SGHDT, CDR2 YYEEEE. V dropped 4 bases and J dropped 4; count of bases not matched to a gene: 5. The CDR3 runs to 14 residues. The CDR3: CASSPRTGVYGYTF. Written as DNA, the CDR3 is TGTGCCAGCAGCCCGAGGACAGGGGTCTATGGCTACACCTTC.

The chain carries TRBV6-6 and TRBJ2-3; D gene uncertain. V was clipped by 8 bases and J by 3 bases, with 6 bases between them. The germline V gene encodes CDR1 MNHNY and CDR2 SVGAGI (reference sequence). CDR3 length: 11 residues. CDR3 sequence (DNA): TGTGCCAGCGGGTCGACAGATACGCAGTATTTT. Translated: CASGSTDTQYF.

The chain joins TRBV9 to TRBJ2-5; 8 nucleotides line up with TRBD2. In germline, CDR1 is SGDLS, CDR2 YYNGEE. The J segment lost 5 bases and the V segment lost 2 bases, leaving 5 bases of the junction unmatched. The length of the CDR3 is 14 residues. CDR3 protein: CASSVFSSGETQYF. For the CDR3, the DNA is TGTGCCAGCAGCGTGTTCTCTAGCGGGGAGACCCAGTACTTC.

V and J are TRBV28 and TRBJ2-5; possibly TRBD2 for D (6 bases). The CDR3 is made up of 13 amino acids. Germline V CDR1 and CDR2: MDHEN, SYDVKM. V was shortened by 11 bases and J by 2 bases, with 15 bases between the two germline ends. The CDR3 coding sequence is TGTGCCGGGGGTGGGGCGGGGCAAGAGACCCAGTACTTC. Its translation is CAGGGAGQETQYF.

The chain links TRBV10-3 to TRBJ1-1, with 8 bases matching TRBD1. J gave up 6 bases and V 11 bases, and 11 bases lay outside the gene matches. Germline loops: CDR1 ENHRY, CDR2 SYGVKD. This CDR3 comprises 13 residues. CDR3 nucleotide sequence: TGTGCCGTCTCGTCACAGGGGGACCCTGAAGCTTTCTTT. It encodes CAVSSQGDPEAFF.

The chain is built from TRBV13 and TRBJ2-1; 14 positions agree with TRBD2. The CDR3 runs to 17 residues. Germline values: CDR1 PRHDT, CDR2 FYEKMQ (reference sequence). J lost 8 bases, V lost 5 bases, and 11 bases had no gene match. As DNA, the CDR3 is TGTGCCAGCAGCAAAACGGCCGGGACTAGCGGGGGCGATGAGCAGTTCTTC. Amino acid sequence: CASSKTAGTSGGDEQFF.

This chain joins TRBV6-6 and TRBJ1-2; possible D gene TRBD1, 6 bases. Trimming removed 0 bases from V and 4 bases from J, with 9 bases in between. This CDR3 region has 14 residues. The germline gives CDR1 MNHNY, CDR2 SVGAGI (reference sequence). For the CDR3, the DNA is TGTGCCAGCAGTTACTCGTCAGGGGCCTATGGCTACACCTTC. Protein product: CASSYSSGAYGYTF.

CDR3 nucleotide sequence: TGTGCCAGCAGCCGGGCTCGGGAGCAGTTCTTC. Residues: CASSRAREQFF. The gene calls are TRBV28 and TRBJ2-1; D uncertain. This CDR3 has 11 amino acids. Trimming removed 6 bases at V and 10 bases at J, with 10 bases between. The V gene's germline CDR1 is MDHEN and CDR2 SYDVKM.